This is a list of T cell receptor beta chains from one sample in a study of CD8+ T cells in alopecia areata. Clones were sequenced by immunoSEQ multiplex PCR, and TCRdb holds only the in-frame ones, with some missing. Of 45,000 to 60,000 clones in the sample, around 96% are singletons; the top ten hold roughly 24%. The specimen comprised CD8+ T cells sorted from blood, sampled at week 0. Receptors were obtained from a human donor with alopecia areata. Both conserved end residues are part of each CDR3. The D gene is left open where the match is weak.

>TRBV14|TRBJ2-7|.
CASSQSPGGNQYF
TGTGCCAGCAGCCAATCCCCGGGGGGCAACCAGTACTTC
>TRBV29-1|TRBJ2-1|TRBD1
CSVIRDRAGEQFF
TGCAGCGTTATCCGGGACAGGGCTGGTGAGCAGTTCTTC
>TRBV7-2|TRBJ2-1|TRBD2
CASSFGLAGGREQFF
TGTGCCAGCAGCTTCGGCCTAGCGGGGGGGCGTGAGCAGTTCTTC
>TRBV27|TRBJ1-5|.
CASSLGRNQPQHF
TGTGCCAGCAGTTTGGGGCGGAATCAGCCCCAGCATTTT
>TRBV4-2|TRBJ1-5|.
CASSQGMTQPQHF
TGTGCCAGCAGCCAAGGGATGACCCAGCCCCAGCATTTT
>TRBV11-1|TRBJ2-2|.
CASQIFFNTGELFF
TGTGCCAGCCAAATATTCTTTAACACCGGGGAGCTGTTTTTT
>TRBV29-1|TRBJ2-3|.
CSVIPQSSDTQYF
TGCAGCGTCATCCCTCAGTCGTCAGATACGCAGTATTTT
>TRBV7-8|TRBJ2-1|.
CASSQGSDYNEQFF
TGTGCCAGCAGCCAGGGTTCCGACTACAATGAGCAGTTCTTC
>TRBV19|TRBJ1-1|TRBD1
CASSIGTGRMNTEAFF
TGTGCCAGTAGTATAGGGACAGGGAGGATGAACACTGAAGCTTTCTTT
>TRBV29-1|TRBJ2-5|TRBD2
CSVDGTSGGLKGETQYF
TGCAGCGTTGACGGGACTAGCGGGGGCCTAAAGGGAGAGACCCAGTACTTC
>TRBV7-9|TRBJ1-4|.
CASSPSGGRAANEKLFF
TGTGCCAGCAGCCCATCTGGAGGCAGGGCCGCTAATGAAAAACTGTTTTTT
>TRBV5-6|TRBJ2-1|.
CASSLVPGSSYNEQFF
TGTGCCAGCAGCTTGGTCCCGGGGAGCTCCTACAATGAGCAGTTCTTC
>TRBV6-5|TRBJ2-7|.
CASSYSDEGGYEQYF
TGTGCCAGCAGTTACTCGGACGAGGGGGGCTACGAGCAGTACTTC
>TRBV7-8|TRBJ2-3|TRBD1
CASSLSQGADTQYF
TGTGCCAGCAGCCTTTCTCAGGGGGCCGATACGCAGTATTTT
>TRBV2|TRBJ2-1|.
CASIASSYNEQFF
TGTGCCAGCATCGCGAGCTCCTACAATGAGCAGTTCTTC
>TRBV6-5|TRBJ2-7|.
CASSYFGGGYEQYF
TGTGCCAGCAGTTACTTTGGGGGTGGGTACGAGCAGTACTTC
>TRBV5-1|TRBJ2-2|TRBD1
CASSLGDRENTGELFF
TGCGCCAGCAGCTTGGGGGACAGAGAGAACACCGGGGAGCTGTTTTTT
>TRBV4-3|TRBJ1-4|.
CASSQDISTNEKLFF
TGCGCCAGCAGCCAAGACATATCAACTAATGAAAAACTGTTTTTT
>TRBV6-5|TRBJ2-3|.
CASSYSKEGGRDTQYF
TGTGCCAGCAGTTACTCGAAAGAGGGGGGGCGAGATACGCAGTATTTT
>TRBV27|TRBJ2-3|TRBD1
CASSPRRDRGPDTQYF
TGTGCCAGCAGTCCCCGCCGGGACAGGGGCCCAGATACGCAGTATTTT
>TRBV7-6|TRBJ2-3|.
CASSEGDTQYF
TGTGCCAGCAGCGAGGGGGATACGCAGTATTTT
>TRBV4-1|TRBJ2-3|.
CASSQEPSAGSTDTQYF
TGCGCCAGCAGCCAAGAGCCTTCTGCGGGTAGCACAGATACGCAGTATTTT
>TRBV29-1|TRBJ2-7|.
CSVEAGYSYEQYF
TGCAGCGTTGAGGCAGGATACTCCTACGAGCAGTACTTC
>TRBV11-2|TRBJ2-7|TRBD1
CASSGTGQGNSYEQYF
TGTGCCAGCAGCGGAACGGGACAGGGCAACTCCTACGAGCAGTACTTC
>TRBV6-6|TRBJ1-4|.
CASSRGLSGKLFF
TGTGCCAGCAGTCGTGGACTTTCCGGAAAACTGTTTTTT
>TRBV4-2|TRBJ2-1|TRBD1
CASSQEGGQGGNEQFF
TGTGCCAGCAGCCAAGAAGGGGGACAGGGTGGCAATGAGCAGTTCTTC
>TRBV7-9|TRBJ2-5|.
CASSSSGLQETQYF
TGTGCCAGCAGCTCCTCGGGACTGCAAGAGACCCAGTACTTC
>TRBV7-9|TRBJ2-7|.
CASSLPTPRWEQYF
TGTGCCAGCAGCCTCCCGACCCCCCGCTGGGAGCAGTACTTC
>TRBV10-3|TRBJ1-1|TRBD1
CASLDRGRLDTEAFF
TGTGCCAGCCTCGACAGGGGCCGCCTAGACACTGAAGCTTTCTTT
>TRBV29-1|TRBJ2-7|.
CSVEEGFKSEQYF
TGCAGCGTTGAAGAAGGATTCAAGTCCGAGCAGTACTTC
>TRBV7-9|TRBJ2-3|.
CASSFGDGRRRADTQYF
TGTGCCAGCAGCTTTGGGGACGGACGTCGAAGGGCAGATACGCAGTATTTT
>TRBV7-9|TRBJ2-5|.
CASSAEPPPQETQYF
TGTGCCAGCAGCGCGGAGCCCCCGCCCCAAGAGACCCAGTACTTC
>TRBV29-1|TRBJ2-7|.
CSVVLSYEQYF
TGCAGCGTCGTTTTATCCTACGAGCAGTACTTC
>TRBV5-1|TRBJ2-7|TRBD1
CASSFRQGAYEQYF
TGCGCCAGCAGCTTCAGGCAGGGGGCCTACGAGCAGTACTTC
>TRBV29-1|TRBJ1-1|TRBD1
CSVEEDRSEPSPEAFF
TGCAGCGTTGAAGAGGACAGGTCGGAGCCTAGTCCTGAAGCTTTCTTT
>TRBV9|TRBJ2-5|TRBD1
CASSAYHRGETQYF
TGTGCCAGCAGCGCTTACCACAGGGGGGAGACCCAGTACTTC
>TRBV19|TRBJ1-1|.
CASSRITNTEAFF
TGTGCCAGTAGTCGAATAACTAACACTGAAGCTTTCTTT
>TRBV20-1|TRBJ2-1|.
CSAGRNNEQFF
TGCAGTGCCGGGAGAAACAATGAGCAGTTCTTC
>TRBV29-1|TRBJ2-3|TRBD1
CSVEDLAGQGRDTQYF
TGCAGCGTTGAAGATCTTGCGGGACAGGGTAGGGATACGCAGTATTTT
>TRBV12-5|TRBJ2-7|TRBD2
CASGFILAGDYEQYF
TGTGCTAGTGGTTTTATCCTAGCGGGGGATTACGAGCAGTACTTC
>TRBV15|TRBJ2-4|TRBD2
CATSREQAGGGLAKNIQYF
TGTGCCACCAGCAGGGAGCAAGCGGGGGGTGGACTAGCCAAAAACATTCAGTACTTC
>TRBV30|TRBJ2-7|.
CAWSVEVSYEQYF
TGTGCCTGGAGTGTGGAAGTATCCTACGAGCAGTACTTC